These T cell receptor beta chains were read from a single sample in a study of blood T cell repertoires in COVID-19. The table came from immunoSEQ multiplex PCR; TCRdb's copy has only in-frame clones and leaves some out. Here the sample spans over 90,000 clones, about four fifths being singletons. Input material: peripheral blood. These receptors were collected from an older man with COVID-19, enrolled during active disease. Both conserved end residues are part of each CDR3. A D gene is named only where the DNA matches it firmly. Some rows mark clone size as missing; the rest say once, few, many or name a class of expanded clone.

d_gene,abundance,j_gene,v_gene,CDR3nt,CDR3aa
.,.,TRBJ1-2,TRBV7-8,TGTGCCAGCGCCACGGGCAGGGGCTATGGCTACACCTTC,CASATGRGYGYTF
.,.,TRBJ1-5,TRBV20-1,TGCAGTGCTAGTCTGGGCCAGCTCAATCAGCCCCAGCATTTT,CSASLGQLNQPQHF
TRBD1,.,TRBJ2-7,TRBV7-2,TGTGCCAGCAGGGACGAGACAGGGGGTTTGTACGAGCAGTACTTC,CASRDETGGLYEQYF
.,.,TRBJ2-7,TRBV3-1/TRBV3-2,TGTGCCAGCAGCCGCCGGCGGTCCTCCTACGAGCAGTACTTC,CASSRRRSSYEQYF
TRBD2,once,TRBJ2-1,TRBV19,TGTGCCAGTAGTCGGACTAGCGATCTCAATGAGCAGTTCTTC,CASSRTSDLNEQFF
TRBD2,.,TRBJ2-1,TRBV10-3,TGTGCCATCAGTGAGACGGCAGGAGCGGGGGGAGATGAGCAGTTCTTC,CAISETAGAGGDEQFF
.,.,TRBJ2-3,TRBV29-1,TGCAGCGTTGAAGACATCATGGCCAACACAGATACGCAGTATTTT,CSVEDIMANTDTQYF
.,.,TRBJ2-7,TRBV7-8,TGTGCCAGCAGCGTCTACAGCTCCTACGAGCAGTACTTC,CASSVYSSYEQYF
TRBD1,.,TRBJ2-1,TRBV5-4,TGTGCCAGCAGCCCGGGACAGGGTAAGGTTCAGTGGCAGTTCTTC,CASSPGQGKVQWQFF
TRBD1,.,TRBJ1-3,TRBV5-5,TGTGCCAGCAGCTTGTTGACAGGGGCGAACACCATATATTTT,CASSLLTGANTIYF
.,.,TRBJ1-2,TRBV5-5,TGTGCCAGCAGCTTGGGTATTCGGAGCGACTATGGCTACACCTTC,CASSLGIRSDYGYTF
.,.,TRBJ2-7,TRBV14,TGTGCCAGCAGCCAGATAGGACTTTACGAGCAGTACTTC,CASSQIGLYEQYF
.,.,TRBJ2-2,TRBV29-1,TGCAGCGTCCAAGTTACCCCCCTAGGTGGGGAGCTGTTTTTT,CSVQVTPLGGELFF
.,.,TRBJ2-3,TRBV3-1/TRBV3-2,TGTGCCAGCGGTGCCGGGAACACAGATACGCAGTATTTT,CASGAGNTDTQYF
.,.,TRBJ2-7,TRBV3-1/TRBV3-2,TGTGCCGTATCACATAACTCCTACGAGCAGTACTTC,CAVSHNSYEQYF
.,.,TRBJ2-3,TRBV4-1,TGCGCCAGCAGCCAAGAAAGCTTCAGGGGATACCCAGATACGCAGTATTTT,CASSQESFRGYPDTQYF
.,few,TRBJ2-5,TRBV20-1,TGCAGTGCTAGTCCGGACCAAGAGACCCAGTACTTC,CSASPDQETQYF
.,.,TRBJ1-5,TRBV20-1,TGCAGTGCTAGAGGTCGGGGGCCCCAGCATTTT,CSARGRGPQHF
TRBD1,.,TRBJ2-1,TRBV7-2,TGTGCCAGCAGCTCCGGACAGGGAGGAATTCAGTTCTTC,CASSSGQGGIQFF
.,.,TRBJ1-3,TRBV6-2/TRBV6-3,TGTGCCAGCAGTTACCAACGGGAGTACTCTGGAAACACCATATATTTT,CASSYQREYSGNTIYF
TRBD2,.,TRBJ2-1,TRBV11-3,TGTGCCAGCAGCCCTCGTCCGGGACTAGCGATTCATGAGCAGTTCTTC,CASSPRPGLAIHEQFF
.,.,TRBJ2-1,TRBV29-1,TGCAGCGTTGAAGGCGGTTACAATGAGCAGTTCTTC,CSVEGGYNEQFF
.,.,TRBJ2-3,TRBV9,TGTGCCAGCAGCGACAGAGCTGGGACGGGAGTGGTTACGCAGTATTTT,CASSDRAGTGVVTQYF
TRBD2,once,TRBJ2-1,TRBV28,TGTGCCAGCAGTTGGGGTAGCGGGGGCCGCCTTTGGGAGCAGTTCTTC,CASSWGSGGRLWEQFF
TRBD1,.,TRBJ2-3,TRBV28,TGTGCCAGTACCCGGGGACAGGGGTGGACAGATACGCAGTATTTT,CASTRGQGWTDTQYF
.,few,TRBJ1-3,TRBV21-1,TGTGCCAGCAGCAAAGTACGGAGGAACACCATATATTTT,CASSKVRRNTIYF
TRBD1,.,TRBJ2-7,TRBV28,TGTGCCAGCAGTTTAACCGGACAGGGCTCCTACGAGCAGTACTTC,CASSLTGQGSYEQYF
.,few,TRBJ2-2,TRBV19,TGTGCCAGTAGTATCTCGGGGAACACCGGGGAGCTGTTTTTT,CASSISGNTGELFF
.,.,TRBJ1-5,TRBV6-2/TRBV6-3,TGTGCCAGCAGTTACTCCGGCAGTGGCACAGGCAATCAGCCCCAGCATTTT,CASSYSGSGTGNQPQHF
.,once,TRBJ1-1,TRBV29-1,TGCAGCGTACGGTTGAACACTGAAGCTTTCTTT,CSVRLNTEAFF
.,.,TRBJ1-2,TRBV5-1,TGCGCCAGCAGCTTGGAGCCGGGGAACTATGGCTACACCTTC,CASSLEPGNYGYTF
TRBD2,.,TRBJ2-1,TRBV25-1,TGTGCCAGCAGTACTGGGACTAGCGGGATTTTCAATGAGCAGTTCTTC,CASSTGTSGIFNEQFF
TRBD1,.,TRBJ1-1,TRBV10-2,TGTGCCAGCAGCCCGCCAGGGGGCTCCGCGAGCGCTTTCTTT,CASSPPGGSASAFF
TRBD2,.,TRBJ2-3,TRBV11-1,TGTGCCAGCAGCTTGGGGACTAGCGTGAGCACAGATACGCAGTATTTT,CASSLGTSVSTDTQYF
TRBD1,few,TRBJ2-7,TRBV10-1,TGCGCCAGCAGACACAGGGGAGACGAGCAGTACTTC,CASRHRGDEQYF
.,once,TRBJ1-5,TRBV14,TGTGCCAGCAGCCAAGATGCAGCGGCGGAGTATAGCAATCAGCCCCAGCATTTT,CASSQDAAAEYSNQPQHF
TRBD2,.,TRBJ2-7,TRBV10-1,TGCGCCAGCAGTGAAACTAGCGGGGCTTCCTACGAGCAGTACTTC,CASSETSGASYEQYF
TRBD1,.,TRBJ1-4,TRBV2,TGTGCCAGCACCTCCAGGGCCGGGACAGGGCTCGAAAAACTGTTTTTT,CASTSRAGTGLEKLFF
.,.,TRBJ2-3,TRBV18,TGTGCCAGCTCGTCGTTACTCACAGATACGCAGTATTTT,CASSSLLTDTQYF
.,.,TRBJ2-3,TRBV27,TGTGCCAGCAGGGTGGGAGTGAGCACAGATACGCAGTATTTT,CASRVGVSTDTQYF
TRBD1,once,TRBJ1-5,TRBV11-2,TGTGCCAGCAGCTTGGGACAGGGGGGTAGGGGCAATCAGCCCCAGCATTTT,CASSLGQGGRGNQPQHF
.,once,TRBJ1-2,TRBV20-1,TGCAGTGCTAGAGCGGGGAATGGCTACACCTTC,CSARAGNGYTF
.,.,TRBJ2-1,TRBV5-1,TGCGCCAGCAGCTTTTCAGGGATTGGATACAATGAGCAGTTCTTC,CASSFSGIGYNEQFF
TRBD2,.,TRBJ2-1,TRBV12-3/TRBV12-4,TGTGCCAGCAGGACCTTAGCGGGAGCTTTCTTC,CASRTLAGAFF